One sample yielded the 18 T cell receptor beta chains listed below, sequenced in a study of cytomegalovirus exposure and HLA in healthy donors. In the PCR, 60 Vbeta and 13 Jbeta primers were used. Only in-frame clones appear in the TCRdb table, and some are missing; sequencing was by immunoSEQ multiplex PCR. In the table there are about 130,000 clones, around 82% of which are singletons. Sequencing was performed on PBMCs. The receptors were sampled from a man aged 25 to 40 in good health and CMV-seropositive.

The chain couples TRBV7-9 to TRBJ2-3, with D possibly TRBD2 on 5 matching bases. This CDR3 spans 15 amino acids. V lost 1 base and J lost 4, with 12 bases in between. CDR1 is SEHNR and CDR2 is FQNEAQ in the germline V gene (reference sequence). The CDR3: CASSLELASADTQYF. The CDR3 coding sequence is TGTGCCAGCAGCTTAGAGCTAGCAAGTGCAGATACGCAGTATTTT.

The chain links TRBV6-4 to TRBJ2-3; 9 nucleotides align to TRBD2. The CDR3 sequence is 16 residues long. In germline, CDR1 is MRHNA, CDR2 SNTAGT. V was clipped by 2 bases and J by 2 bases; unmatched bases: 5. The DNA of the CDR3 is TGTGCCAGCAGTGACCAAACTAGCGGGCCCACAGATACGCAGTATTTT. Encoded protein: CASSDQTSGPTDTQYF.

The V and J genes are TRBV5-6 and TRBJ2-7; 10 bases agree with TRBD2. CDR3 length: 16 residues. The trim removed 4 bases at V and 3 bases at J, leaving 10 bases unmatched. Germline CDR1 SGHDT, CDR2 YYEEEE. The CDR3 DNA reads as TGTGCCAGCAGCCCAGAGGGGCTAGCGGGAGTCTACGAGCAGTACTTC. Protein: CASSPEGLAGVYEQYF. The entire variable domain, with the rest obtained from reference TRBV5-6 and TRBJ2-7, is as follows: DAGVTQSPTHLIKTRGQQVTLRCSPKSGHDTVSWYQQALGQGPQFIFQYYEEEERQRGNFPDRFSGHQFPNYSSELNVNALLLGDSALYLCASSPEGLAGVYEQYFGPGTRLTVT.

The CDR3 loop is CASSLTGGVHSGANVLTF. The CDR3, as DNA: TGTGCCAGTAGTTTAACAGGGGGCGTTCACTCTGGGGCCAACGTCCTGACTTTC. The chain couples TRBV19 to TRBJ2-6, with 9 nucleotides matching TRBD1. The CDR3 has 18 residues. V shed 5 bases, J shed 0 bases, and the junction held 8 bases outside the gene matches. CDR1 and CDR2 (germline): LNHDA, SQIVND (reference sequence).

CDR3 coding DNA: TGTGCCAGCATAAGGGACTCTTGGACTGAAGCTTTCTTT. This gives the protein CASIRDSWTEAFF. The chain employs TRBV6-1 and TRBJ1-1; possible D gene TRBD1, 5 bases. Trimming cost V 7 bases and J 5 bases, with 14 bases left between them. Germline V gene lookup returns CDR1 MNHNS and CDR2 SASEGT. The CDR3 totals 13 residues.

This clone has just one count. The V call is TRBV29-1, the J call TRBJ1-1; tentatively, D is TRBD1 (6 bases). Germline V gene data show CDR1 as SQVTM and CDR2 as ANQGSEA. V lost 3 bases and J lost 1, with 12 bases in between. The CDR3 is 14 amino acids. This CDR3 reads CSVDSWTENTEAFF. In DNA, the CDR3 is TGCAGCGTTGATAGTTGGACAGAGAACACTGAAGCTTTCTTT.

The chain couples TRBV6-6 to TRBJ2-1, with 9 bases lining up with TRBD1. CDR3 length: 16 residues. Germline V gives CDR1 MNHNY, CDR2 SVGAGI (reference sequence). Trimming cost V 7 bases and J 6 bases; bases outside gene matches: 13. CDR3 sequence (DNA): TGTGCCAGCAAACAGAACCGGGACAGGGTATCCAATGAGCAGTTCTTC. Encoded protein: CASKQNRDRVSNEQFF.

This clone came up a few times. V gene TRBV10-3 combines with J gene TRBJ2-4, with TRBD2 matching over 9 bases. CDR3 length: 15 amino acids. Germline trimming cut 11 bases from V and 4 bases from J; bases unmatched to any gene: 12. CDR1 and CDR2 (germline): ENHRY, SYGVKD. The CDR3 loop reads CAAGESSGGKNIQYF. The CDR3 DNA follows: TGTGCCGCCGGGGAGAGTAGCGGGGGTAAAAACATTCAGTACTTC.

The chain carries TRBV28 and TRBJ1-3; D is uncertain. Per germline, CDR1 MDHEN and CDR2 SYDVKM. This CDR3 region has 18 residues. V lost 7 bases to trimming and J lost 5 bases, with 27 bases between them. In nucleotides, the CDR3 is TGTGCCAGCACCGAGGGTGTTGTCGGTTTTTCGGCTAGAAACACCATATATTTT. Translating it yields CASTEGVVGFSARNTIYF.

The chain carries TRBV9 and TRBJ2-3; 10 bases agree with TRBD2. CDR1 and CDR2 from the germline V gene are SGDLS and YYNGEE. V was pared by 4 bases and J by 3 bases, with 8 bases of the junction left unmatched. This CDR3 comprises 16 residues. This CDR3 is CASSPGTSDGTDTQYF. CDR3 DNA sequence: TGTGCCAGCAGCCCCGGGACTAGCGATGGAACAGATACGCAGTATTTT.

The V gene is TRBV29-1, the J gene TRBJ2-2, with 7 bases identical to TRBD1. Germline CDR1 is SQVTM and CDR2 is ANQGSEA. The CDR3 extends over 17 amino acids. V shed 4 bases and J 3 bases; nucleotides not matched to a gene: 14. This CDR3 is CSVGGPTGTADTGELFF. The CDR3 DNA reads TGCAGCGTTGGGGGCCCCACCGGGACAGCCGACACCGGGGAGCTGTTTTTT.

The V and J genes are TRBV2 and TRBJ2-2, with D maybe TRBD2 (6 bases). Per the germline V gene, CDR1 is SNHLY and CDR2 is FYNNEI. Trimming shortened V by 7 bases and J by 1 base, and 13 bases separated the two germline ends. This CDR3 has 15 residues. The CDR3 DNA is TGTGCCAGCATTGGGGGGAGCGTGAACACCGGGGAGCTGTTTTTT. The encoded protein is CASIGGSVNTGELFF.

The V gene is TRBV18, the J gene TRBJ2-5; no firm D call. V was clipped by 0 bases and J by 5 bases, with 7 bases between them. Germline assignment: CDR1 KGHSH and CDR2 LQKENI. The CDR3 sequence is 13 residues long. The DNA for the CDR3 is TGTGCCAGCTCACCACCTCTCGAGGAGACCCAGTACTTC. Encoded protein: CASSPPLEETQYF.

The chain is built from TRBV28 and TRBJ2-3; D is possibly TRBD1 (5 bases). The CDR3 is 11 residues long. Germline values: CDR1 MDHEN, CDR2 SYDVKM. Trimming cost V 10 bases and J 4 bases, with 9 bases left between them. The CDR3 spells CATEGADTQYF. The CDR3 DNA follows: TGTGCCACCGAAGGGGCAGATACGCAGTATTTT.

The rearrangement uses TRBV2 and TRBJ1-4; 7 bases fit TRBD1. Trimming took 6 bases from V and 7 from J; bases not matched to a gene: 11. Germline V gene data show CDR1 as SNHLY and CDR2 as FYNNEI. The length of the CDR3 is 15 residues. The CDR3 loop reads CASRKGAGVGEKLFF. In DNA, the CDR3 is TGTGCCAGCAGGAAGGGGGCAGGGGTTGGTGAAAAACTGTTTTTT.

The genes are TRBV27 and TRBJ1-4, with 9 bases identical to TRBD1. The germline V gene has CDR1 MNHEY and CDR2 SMNVEV (reference sequence). This CDR3 has 17 residues. The V segment lost 3 bases and the J segment 8 bases; nucleotides outside the gene matches: 13. Here the CDR3 reads CASSFSGFGTGKEKLFF. The CDR3 DNA reads as TGTGCCAGCAGTTTTTCGGGGTTCGGGACAGGGAAGGAAAAACTGTTTTTT.

The chain uses TRBV15 and TRBJ2-5; D is ambiguous. Germline values: CDR1 LNHNV, CDR2 YYDKDF (reference sequence). V was pared by 1 base and J by 0 bases, with 15 bases between. The CDR3 is made up of 17 amino acids. CDR3: CATSRGSRNRYQETQYF. For the CDR3, the DNA is TGTGCCACCAGCAGAGGTTCCCGAAATCGGTACCAAGAGACCCAGTACTTC.

This clone showed up just a few times. J is TRBJ2-7 and V is TRBV7-2; 11 bases agree with TRBD2. V was pared by 5 bases and J by 7 bases, with 10 bases of the junction left unmatched. This CDR3 is built from 15 residues. Germline V gene data show CDR1 as SGHTA and CDR2 as FQGNSA. The CDR3, as DNA: TGTGCCAGCAGCCGAGATAGCGGGAGGGTGGGGGAGCAGTACTTC. It codes for CASSRDSGRVGEQYF.